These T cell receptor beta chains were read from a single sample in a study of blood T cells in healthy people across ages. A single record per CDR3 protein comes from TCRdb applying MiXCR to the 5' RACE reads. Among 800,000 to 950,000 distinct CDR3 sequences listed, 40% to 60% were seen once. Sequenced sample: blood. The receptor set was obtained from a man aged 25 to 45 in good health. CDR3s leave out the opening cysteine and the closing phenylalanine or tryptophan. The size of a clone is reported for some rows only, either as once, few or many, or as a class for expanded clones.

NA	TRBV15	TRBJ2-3	AASFRQGSTDTQY
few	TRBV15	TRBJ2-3	ATSRPAAGADTQY
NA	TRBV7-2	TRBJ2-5	ASSLAARVKETQY
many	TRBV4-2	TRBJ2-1	ASSQESYNEQF
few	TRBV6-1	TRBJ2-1	ASSAIRDSYNEQF
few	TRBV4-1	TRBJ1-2	ASSPTGRDSYGYT
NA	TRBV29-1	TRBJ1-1	SAPDPRDTEAF
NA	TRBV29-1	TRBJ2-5	SAETGEETQY
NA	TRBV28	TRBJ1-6	ASSTPLRGASKPYNSPLH
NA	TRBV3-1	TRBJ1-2	ASSQGFRGYGYT
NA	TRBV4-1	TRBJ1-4	ASSQALQAVEKLF
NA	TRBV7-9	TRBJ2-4	ASSNGILAKNIQY
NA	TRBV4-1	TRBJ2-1	ASSRDFAGNEQF
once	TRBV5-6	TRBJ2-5	ASSLWGVHQETQY
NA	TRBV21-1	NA	ASSSSPPYSYEQY
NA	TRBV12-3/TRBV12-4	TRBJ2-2	ASSSGEGSYTGELF
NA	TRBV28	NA	ASSFTGGTYNEQY
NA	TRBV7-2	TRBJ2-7	ASSLITGGPYEQY
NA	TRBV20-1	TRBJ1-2	SASSGAQYYGYT
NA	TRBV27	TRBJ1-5	ASSVSGSNQPQH
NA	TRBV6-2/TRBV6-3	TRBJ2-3	ASSYSKPSTDTQY
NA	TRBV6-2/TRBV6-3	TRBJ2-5	ASSYRDRGLETRY
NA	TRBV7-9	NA	ASSLGQQKYNEQY
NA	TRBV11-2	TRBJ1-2	ASSFNDGLRANYGYT
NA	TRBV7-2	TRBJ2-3	ASSFMGRGSTETQY
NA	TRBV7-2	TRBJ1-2	ARSFTGTGALYGYT
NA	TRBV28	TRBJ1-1	ASSAVQGQGNTEAF
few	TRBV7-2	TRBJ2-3	ASRPDGRNTQY
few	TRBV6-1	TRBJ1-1	ASPPWDRVNTEAF
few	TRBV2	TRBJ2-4	ASRGLAGVAKNIQY
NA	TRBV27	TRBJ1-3	ASSLQGAAGNTIY
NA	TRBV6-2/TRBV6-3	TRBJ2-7	ASRGTSGPYEQY